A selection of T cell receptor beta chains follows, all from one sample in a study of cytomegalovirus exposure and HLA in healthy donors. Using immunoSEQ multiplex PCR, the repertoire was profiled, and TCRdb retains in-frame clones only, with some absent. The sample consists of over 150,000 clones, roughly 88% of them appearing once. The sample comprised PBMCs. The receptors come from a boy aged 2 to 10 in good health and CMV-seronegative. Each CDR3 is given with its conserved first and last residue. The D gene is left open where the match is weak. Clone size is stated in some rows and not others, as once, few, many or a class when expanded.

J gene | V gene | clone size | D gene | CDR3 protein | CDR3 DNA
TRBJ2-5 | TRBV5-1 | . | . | CASSLGHPGFQETQYF | TGCGCCAGCAGCCTGGGCCACCCAGGGTTCCAAGAGACCCAGTACTTC
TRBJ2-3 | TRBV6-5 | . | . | CASSPGQPPTDTQYF | TGTGCCAGCAGCCCCGGACAGCCTCCCACAGATACGCAGTATTTT
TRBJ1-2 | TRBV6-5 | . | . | CASSYRRVSYGYTF | TGTGCCAGCAGTTACCGACGGGTGAGCTATGGCTACACCTTC
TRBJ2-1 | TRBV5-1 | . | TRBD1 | CASSWTRDSTHYNEQFF | TGCGCCAGCAGCTGGACTCGGGACAGCACCCACTACAATGAGCAGTTCTTC
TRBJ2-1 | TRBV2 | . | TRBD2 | CASSGTSGVIYNEQFF | TGTGCCAGCAGCGGGACTAGCGGAGTCATCTACAATGAGCAGTTCTTC
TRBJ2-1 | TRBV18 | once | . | CASSPIAEPTYEQFF | TGTGCCAGCTCACCCATAGCGGAACCCACCTATGAGCAGTTCTTC
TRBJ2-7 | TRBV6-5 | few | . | CASSIQENYEQYF | TGTGCCAGCAGTATACAGGAGAACTACGAGCAGTACTTC
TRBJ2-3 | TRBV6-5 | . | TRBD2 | CASKLAGAAGDTQYF | TGTGCCAGCAAACTAGCGGGGGCCGCGGGAGATACGCAGTATTTT
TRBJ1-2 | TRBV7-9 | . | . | CASSPERPDRSNGYTF | TGTGCCAGCAGCCCCGAGCGCCCGGACAGAAGTAATGGCTACACCTTC
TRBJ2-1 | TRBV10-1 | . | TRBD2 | CASSESASTSDNEQFF | TGCGCCAGCAGTGAGTCGGCCTCGACTAGCGACAATGAGCAGTTCTTC
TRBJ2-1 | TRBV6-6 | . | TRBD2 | CASGGLVPNEQFF | TGTGCCAGCGGAGGACTAGTCCCAAATGAGCAGTTCTTC
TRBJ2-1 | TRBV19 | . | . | CASTIRVSYNEQFF | TGTGCCAGTACTATACGGGTATCCTACAATGAGCAGTTCTTC
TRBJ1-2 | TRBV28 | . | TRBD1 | CASTAGTGWSNYGYTF | TGTGCCAGCACCGCTGGGACAGGGTGGAGTAACTATGGCTACACCTTC
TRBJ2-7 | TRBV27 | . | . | CATELGAYEQYF | TGTGCCACTGAATTAGGGGCCTACGAGCAGTACTTC
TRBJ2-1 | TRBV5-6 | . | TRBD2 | CASSLELAGLNEQFF | TGTGCCAGCAGCTTGGAACTAGCGGGACTCAATGAGCAGTTCTTC
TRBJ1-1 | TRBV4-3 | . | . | CASSQDKRATNTEAFF | TGCGCCAGCAGCCAAGATAAGAGGGCCACAAACACTGAAGCTTTCTTT
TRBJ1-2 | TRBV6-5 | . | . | CASNDGGYTF | TGTGCCAGCAACGACGGGGGCTACACCTTC
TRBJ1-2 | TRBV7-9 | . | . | CASSSPAGGYTF | TGTGCCAGCAGCTCCCCCGCGGGGGGCTACACCTTC
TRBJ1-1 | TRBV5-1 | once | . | CASSLGVWNTEAFF | TGCGCCAGCAGCCTTGGAGTCTGGAACACTGAAGCTTTCTTT
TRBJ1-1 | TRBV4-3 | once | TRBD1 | CASSQVGTGIGTEAFF | TGCGCCAGCAGCCAAGTGGGGACAGGGATAGGTACTGAAGCTTTCTTT
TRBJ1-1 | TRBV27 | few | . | CASSRQLNTEAFF | TGTGCCAGCAGCCGACAGCTGAACACTGAAGCTTTCTTT
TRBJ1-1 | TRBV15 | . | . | CATKDGLNTEAFF | TGTGCCACCAAAGACGGGTTGAACACTGAAGCTTTCTTT
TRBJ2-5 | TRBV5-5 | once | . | CASSLWLGGETQYF | TGTGCCAGCAGCTTGTGGTTAGGGGGAGAGACCCAGTACTTC
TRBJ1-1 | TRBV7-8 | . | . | CASSLPPGGSTEAFF | TGTGCCAGCAGCTTACCCCCGGGAGGAAGCACTGAAGCTTTCTTT
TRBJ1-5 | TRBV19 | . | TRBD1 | CASSTTGGRQPQHF | TGTGCCAGTAGTACCACAGGGGGAAGACAGCCCCAGCATTTT
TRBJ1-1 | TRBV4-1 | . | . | CASSQQRERDTEAFF | TGCGCCAGCAGCCAACAAAGGGAGAGGGACACTGAAGCTTTCTTT
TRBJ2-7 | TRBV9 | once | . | CASSVADGPLYEQYF | TGTGCCAGCAGCGTAGCAGATGGGCCATTGTACGAGCAGTACTTC
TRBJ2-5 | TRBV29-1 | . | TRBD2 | CSVEAGEETQYF | TGCAGCGTTGAGGCGGGGGAAGAGACCCAGTACTTC
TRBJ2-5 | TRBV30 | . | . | CACDPGTKMQETQYF | TGTGCCTGCGATCCCGGGACAAAGATGCAAGAGACCCAGTACTTC
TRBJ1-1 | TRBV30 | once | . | CAWSRGGDTEAFF | TGTGCCTGGAGCAGGGGTGGAGACACTGAAGCTTTCTTT
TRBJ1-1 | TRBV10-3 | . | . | CAISEETAKDTEAFF | TGTGCCATCAGTGAGGAGACAGCTAAAGACACTGAAGCTTTCTTT
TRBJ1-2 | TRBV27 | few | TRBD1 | CASSLDRGRGYTF | TGTGCCAGCAGTCTGGACAGGGGTAGAGGCTACACCTTC
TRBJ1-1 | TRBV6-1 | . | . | CASTQGRNTEAFF | TGTGCCAGCACCCAGGGGCGAAACACTGAAGCTTTCTTT